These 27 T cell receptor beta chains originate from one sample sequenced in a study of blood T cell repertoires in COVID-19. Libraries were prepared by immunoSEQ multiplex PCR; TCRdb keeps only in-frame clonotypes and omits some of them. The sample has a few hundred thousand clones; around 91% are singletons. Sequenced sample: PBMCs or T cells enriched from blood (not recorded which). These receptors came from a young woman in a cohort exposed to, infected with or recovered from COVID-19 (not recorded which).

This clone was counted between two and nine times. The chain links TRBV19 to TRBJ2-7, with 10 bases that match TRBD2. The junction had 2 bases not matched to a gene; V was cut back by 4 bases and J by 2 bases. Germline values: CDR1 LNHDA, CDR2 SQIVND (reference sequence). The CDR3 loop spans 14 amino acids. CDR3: CASSTGTSAYEQYF. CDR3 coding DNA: TGTGCCAGTAGTACCGGGACTAGCGCCTACGAGCAGTACTTC.

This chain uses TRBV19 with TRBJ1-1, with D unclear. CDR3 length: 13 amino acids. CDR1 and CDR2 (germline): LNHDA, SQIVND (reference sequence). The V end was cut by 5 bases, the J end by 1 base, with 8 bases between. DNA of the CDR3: TGTGCCAGTAGTCCGGGGTGGAACACTGAAGCTTTCTTT. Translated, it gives CASSPGWNTEAFF.

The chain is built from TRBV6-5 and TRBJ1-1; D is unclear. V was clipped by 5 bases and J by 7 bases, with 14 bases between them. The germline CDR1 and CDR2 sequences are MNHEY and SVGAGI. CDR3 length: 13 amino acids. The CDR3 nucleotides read TGTGCCAGCAGTCCCCAGGAGGTCGTTGAAGCTTTCTTT. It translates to CASSPQEVVEAFF.

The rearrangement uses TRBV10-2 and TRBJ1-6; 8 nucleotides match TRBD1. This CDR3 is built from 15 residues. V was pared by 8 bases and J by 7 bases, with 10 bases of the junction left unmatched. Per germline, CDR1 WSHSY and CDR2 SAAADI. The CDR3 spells CASRDWRTGNSPLHF. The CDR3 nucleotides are TGCGCCAGCCGCGACTGGAGGACAGGGAATTCACCCCTCCACTTT.

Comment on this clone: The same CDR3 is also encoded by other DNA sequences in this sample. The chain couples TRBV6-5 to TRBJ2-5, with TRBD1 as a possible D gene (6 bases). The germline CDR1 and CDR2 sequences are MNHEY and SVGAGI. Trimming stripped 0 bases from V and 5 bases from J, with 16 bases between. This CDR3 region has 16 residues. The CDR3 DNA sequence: TGTGCCAGCAGTTACTCGAGTAGGGGTCAGGGGGAGACCCAGTACTTC. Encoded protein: CASSYSSRGQGETQYF.

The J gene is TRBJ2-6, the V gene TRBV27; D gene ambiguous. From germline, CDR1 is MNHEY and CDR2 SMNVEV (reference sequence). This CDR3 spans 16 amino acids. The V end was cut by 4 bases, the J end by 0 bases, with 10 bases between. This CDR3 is CASSSPRYSGANVLTF. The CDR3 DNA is TGTGCCAGCAGTTCTCCCCGCTACTCTGGGGCCAACGTCCTGACTTTC.

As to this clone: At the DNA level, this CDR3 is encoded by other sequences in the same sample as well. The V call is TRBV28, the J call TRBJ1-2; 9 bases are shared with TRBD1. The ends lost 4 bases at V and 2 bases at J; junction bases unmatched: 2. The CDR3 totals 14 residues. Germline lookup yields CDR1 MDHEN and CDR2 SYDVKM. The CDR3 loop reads CASSSGQGNYGYTF. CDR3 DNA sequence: TGTGCCAGCAGTTCCGGACAGGGGAACTATGGCTACACCTTC.

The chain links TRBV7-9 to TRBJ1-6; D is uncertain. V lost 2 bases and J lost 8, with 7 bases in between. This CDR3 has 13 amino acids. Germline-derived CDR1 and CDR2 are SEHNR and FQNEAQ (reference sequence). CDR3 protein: CASSLYGDSPLHF. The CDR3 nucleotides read TGTGCCAGCAGCTTATACGGAGATTCACCCCTCCACTTT.

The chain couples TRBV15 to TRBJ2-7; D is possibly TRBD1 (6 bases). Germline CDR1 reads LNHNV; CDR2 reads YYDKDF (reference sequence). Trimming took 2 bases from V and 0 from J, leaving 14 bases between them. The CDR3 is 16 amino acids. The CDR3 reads CATSRYGQYPSYEQYF. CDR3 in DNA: TGTGCCACCAGCAGATACGGACAGTACCCCTCCTACGAGCAGTACTTC.

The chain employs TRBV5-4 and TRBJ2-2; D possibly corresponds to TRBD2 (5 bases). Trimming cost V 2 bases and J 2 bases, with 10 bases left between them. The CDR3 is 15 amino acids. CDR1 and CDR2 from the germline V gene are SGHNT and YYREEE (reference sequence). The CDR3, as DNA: TGTGCCAGCAGCTTTACAGCGGAAAACACCGGGGAGCTGTTTTTT. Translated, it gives CASSFTAENTGELFF.

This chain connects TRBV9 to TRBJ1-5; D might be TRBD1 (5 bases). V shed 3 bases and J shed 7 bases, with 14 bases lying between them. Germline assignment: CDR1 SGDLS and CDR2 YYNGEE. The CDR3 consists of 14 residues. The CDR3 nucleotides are TGTGCCAGCAGCGCTTTTGGGGGGAGGCAGCCCCAGCATTTT. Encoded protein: CASSAFGGRQPQHF.

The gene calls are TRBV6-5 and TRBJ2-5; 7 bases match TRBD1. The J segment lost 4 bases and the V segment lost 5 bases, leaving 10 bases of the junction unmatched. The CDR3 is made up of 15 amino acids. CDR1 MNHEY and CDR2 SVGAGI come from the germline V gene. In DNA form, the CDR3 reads TGTGCCAGCAGTACGGACAGGTTTGTGGGAGAGACCCAGTACTTC. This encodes CASSTDRFVGETQYF.

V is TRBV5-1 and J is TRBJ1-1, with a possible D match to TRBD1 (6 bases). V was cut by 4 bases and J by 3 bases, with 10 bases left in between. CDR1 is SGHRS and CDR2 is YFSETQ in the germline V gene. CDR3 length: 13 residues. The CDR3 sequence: CASSLQGDTEAFF. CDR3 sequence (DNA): TGCGCCAGCAGCCTACAGGGAGACACTGAAGCTTTCTTT.

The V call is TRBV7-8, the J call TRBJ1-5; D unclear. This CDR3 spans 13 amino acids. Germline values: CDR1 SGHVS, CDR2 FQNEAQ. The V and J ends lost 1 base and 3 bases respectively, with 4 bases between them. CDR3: CASSLGDNQPQHF. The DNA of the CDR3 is TGTGCCAGCAGCTTAGGCGACAATCAGCCCCAGCATTTT.

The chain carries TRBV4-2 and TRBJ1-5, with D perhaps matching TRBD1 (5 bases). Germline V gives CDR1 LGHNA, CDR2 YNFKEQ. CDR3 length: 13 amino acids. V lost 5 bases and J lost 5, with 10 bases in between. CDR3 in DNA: TGTGCCAGCAGCGCAGACAGTTATCAGCCCCAGCATTTT. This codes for CASSADSYQPQHF.

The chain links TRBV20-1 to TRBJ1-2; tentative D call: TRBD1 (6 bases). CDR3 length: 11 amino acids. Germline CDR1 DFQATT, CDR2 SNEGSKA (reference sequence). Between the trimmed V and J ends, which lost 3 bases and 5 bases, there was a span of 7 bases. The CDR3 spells CSASGQYGYTF. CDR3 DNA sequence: TGCAGTGCTAGCGGACAGTATGGCTACACCTTC.

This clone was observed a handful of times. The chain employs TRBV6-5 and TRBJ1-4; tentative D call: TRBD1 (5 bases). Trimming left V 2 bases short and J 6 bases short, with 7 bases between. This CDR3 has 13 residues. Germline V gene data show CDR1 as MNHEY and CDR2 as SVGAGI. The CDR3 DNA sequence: TGTGCCAGCAGTTACCTAGGGGATGAAAAACTGTTTTTT. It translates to CASSYLGDEKLFF.

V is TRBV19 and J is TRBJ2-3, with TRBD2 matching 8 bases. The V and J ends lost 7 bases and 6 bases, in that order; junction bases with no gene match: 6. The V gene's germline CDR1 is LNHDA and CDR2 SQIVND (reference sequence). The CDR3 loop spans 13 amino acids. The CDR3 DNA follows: TGTGCCAGTACTCAGCGGGGGTCGGATACGCAGTATTTT. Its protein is CASTQRGSDTQYF.

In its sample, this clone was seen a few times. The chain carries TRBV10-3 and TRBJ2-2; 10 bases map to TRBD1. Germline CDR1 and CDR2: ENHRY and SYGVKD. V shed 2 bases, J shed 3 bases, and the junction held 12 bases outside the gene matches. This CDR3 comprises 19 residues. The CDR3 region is CAISEMEWMGTGDTGELFF. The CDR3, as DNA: TGTGCCATCAGTGAGATGGAGTGGATGGGGACAGGGGACACCGGGGAGCTGTTTTTT.

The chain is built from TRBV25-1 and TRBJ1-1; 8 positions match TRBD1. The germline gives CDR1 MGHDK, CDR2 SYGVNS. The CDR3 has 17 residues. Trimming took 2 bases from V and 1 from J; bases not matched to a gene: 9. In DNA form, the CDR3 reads TGTGCCAGCAGTGAAACAGGGGGGTCGTGGGGGAACACTGAAGCTTTCTTT. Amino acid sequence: CASSETGGSWGNTEAFF. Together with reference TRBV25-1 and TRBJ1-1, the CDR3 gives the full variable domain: EADIYQTPRYLVIGTGKKITLECSQTMGHDKMYWYQQDPGMELHLIHYSYGVNSTEKGDLSSESTVSRIRTEHFPLTLESARPSHTSQYLCASSETGGSWGNTEAFFGQGTRLTVV.

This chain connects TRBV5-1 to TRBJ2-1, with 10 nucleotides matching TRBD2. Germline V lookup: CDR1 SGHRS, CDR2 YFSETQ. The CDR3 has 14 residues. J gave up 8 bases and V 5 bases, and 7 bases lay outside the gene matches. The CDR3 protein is CASREAGGQYEQFF. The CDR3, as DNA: TGCGCCAGCAGAGAAGCGGGGGGGCAATATGAGCAGTTCTTC.

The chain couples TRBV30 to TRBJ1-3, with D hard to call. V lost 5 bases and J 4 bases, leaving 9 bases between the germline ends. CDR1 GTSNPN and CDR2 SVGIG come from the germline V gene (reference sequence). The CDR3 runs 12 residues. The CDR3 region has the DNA TGTGCCTGGGGATCGGGGGGAAACACCATATATTTT. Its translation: CAWGSGGNTIYF. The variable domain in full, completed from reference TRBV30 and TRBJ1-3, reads SQTIHQWPATLVQPVGSPLSLECTVEGTSNPNLYWYRQAAGRGLQLLFYSVGIGQISSEVPQNLSASRPQDRQFILSSKKLLLSDSGFYLCAWGSGGNTIYFGEGSWLTVV.

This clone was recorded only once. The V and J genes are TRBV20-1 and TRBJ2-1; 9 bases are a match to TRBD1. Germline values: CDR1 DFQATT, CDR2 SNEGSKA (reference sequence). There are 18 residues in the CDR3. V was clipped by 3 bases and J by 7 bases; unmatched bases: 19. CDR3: CSASTGTGFVADWNEQFF. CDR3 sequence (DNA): TGCAGTGCTAGTACCGGGACAGGGTTTGTCGCGGACTGGAATGAGCAGTTCTTC.

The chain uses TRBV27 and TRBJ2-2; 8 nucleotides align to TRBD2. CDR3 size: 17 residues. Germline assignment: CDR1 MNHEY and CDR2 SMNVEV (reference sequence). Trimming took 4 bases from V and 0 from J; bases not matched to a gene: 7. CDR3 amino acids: CASSWRISGANTGELFF. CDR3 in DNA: TGTGCCAGCAGTTGGAGGATTAGCGGGGCGAACACCGGGGAGCTGTTTTTT.

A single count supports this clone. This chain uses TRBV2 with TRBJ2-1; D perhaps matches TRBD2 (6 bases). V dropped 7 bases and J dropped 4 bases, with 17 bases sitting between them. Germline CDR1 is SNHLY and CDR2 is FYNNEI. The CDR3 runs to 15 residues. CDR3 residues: CASMGGRAGYNEQFF. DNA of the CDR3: TGTGCCAGCATGGGGGGTAGGGCAGGTTACAATGAGCAGTTCTTC.

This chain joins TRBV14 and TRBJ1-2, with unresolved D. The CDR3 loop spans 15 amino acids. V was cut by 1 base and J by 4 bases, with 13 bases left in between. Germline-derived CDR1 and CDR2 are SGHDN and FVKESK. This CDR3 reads CASSQGLYSTYGYTF. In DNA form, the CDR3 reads TGTGCCAGCAGCCAAGGGTTGTACAGCACCTATGGCTACACCTTC. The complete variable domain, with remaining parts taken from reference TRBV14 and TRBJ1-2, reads EAGVTQFPSHSVIEKGQTVTLRCDPISGHDNLYWYRRVMGKEIKFLLHFVKESKQDESGMPNNRFLAERTGGTYSTLKVQPAELEDSGVYFCASSQGLYSTYGYTFGSGTRLTVV.

CDR3 region: CAISEPYTGSQHF. The CDR3 nucleotides are TGTGCCATCAGTGAGCCCTACACAGGGTCCCAGCATTTT. This chain connects TRBV10-3 to TRBJ1-5; D possibly corresponds to TRBD1 (6 bases). The CDR3 runs 13 residues. Germline values: CDR1 ENHRY, CDR2 SYGVKD. V was clipped by 2 bases and J by 11 bases, with 13 bases between them.